This entry concerns a single TCR beta chain. Its antigen is unknown. Nominally healthy donors were sampled, though unrecorded immune exposures were likely. The PCR ran on 60 Vbeta and 13 Jbeta primers. Original handling: Tens of millions of unique TCR beta chains, some 9.9 million shared, were counted in a later analysis. Generated by immunoSEQ multiplex PCR, the TCRdb table keeps only in-frame clones and is missing some. The V and J calls and clone size are taken from that table; D and trimming were inferred from the DNA. The sample has under 150,000 clones, roughly 78% seen once; the top ten hold about 3.5%. This entry belongs to a study of cytomegalovirus exposure and HLA in healthy donors. Study outcomes and limitations: Rare TCR sequences dominated, though some public TCRs recurred in many donors.

The junction had 3 bases not matched to a gene; V was cut back by 5 bases and J by 2 bases. This CDR3 is built from 15 residues. From germline, CDR1 is SGHTA and CDR2 FQGNSA. The V and J genes are TRBV7-2 and TRBJ2-7; 13 nucleotides agree with TRBD2. The sequenced sample consisted of PBMCs. This receptor was identified in a woman aged 25 to 45 in good health and CMV-seropositive. The CDR3 here is CASSHTSGGAYEQYF. For the CDR3, the DNA is TGTGCCAGCAGCCATACTAGCGGGGGGGCCTACGAGCAGTACTTC.